The source of this T cell receptor beta chain is a study of blood T cells in healthy people across ages. Through a sample-barcoded 5' primer and a J-beta primer mix, a second PCR was run for roughly 7 to 11 cycles. One entry per CDR3 protein, called by TCRdb with MiXCR from the 5' RACE reads. The sample holds some 1.6 million distinct CDR3 sequences, around 35% seen once. The CDR3 length is 16 residues. The J segment lost 9 bases and the V segment lost 1 base, leaving 8 bases of the junction unmatched. Per germline, CDR1 MGHRA and CDR2 YSYEKL. This chain links TRBV4-1 with TRBJ2-1; 11 nucleotides agree with TRBD2. The TCR was taken from a woman aged 25 to 39 in good health. Material for sequencing was blood. This CDR3 reads CASSQGGLAGGAEQFF. CDR3 sequence (DNA): TGCGCCAGCAGCCAAGGTGGCCTAGCGGGGGGAGCTGAGCAGTTCTTC.